This record looks at one T cell receptor (beta chain) sequence and its context. Between the trimmed V and J ends, which lost 1 base and 8 bases, there was a span of 10 bases. CDR3 length: 13 residues. The germline CDR1 and CDR2 sequences are SGHKS and YYEKEE (reference sequence). Here immunoSEQ multiplex PCR was the method, and the copy in TCRdb shows in-frame clones only, minus some. The data contain tens of thousands of clones, about nine tenths of them singletons. This entry belongs to a study of blood T cell repertoires in COVID-19. Study summary: Acute and convalescent COVID-19 specimens originated in the United States, Italy and Spain. T cells, B-cell-depleted T cells, or PBMCs supplied cDNA or gDNA.

The sequencing input was peripheral blood. The receptor comes from a woman between 50 and 59 years old with acute or convalescent COVID-19. The chain joins TRBV5-5 to TRBJ2-1; D gene ambiguous. The CDR3 DNA reads as TGTGCCAGCAGCTTGCCCCTCAGCGATGAGCAGTTCTTC. Its protein product is CASSLPLSDEQFF. The whole variable domain, remainder taken from reference TRBV5-5 and TRBJ2-1, is DAGVTQSPTHLIKTRGQQVTLRCSPISGHKSVSWYQQVLGQGPQFIFQYYEKEERGRGNFPDRFSARQFPNYSSELNVNALLLGDSALYLCASSLPLSDEQFFGPGTRLTVL.